The rows below give T cell receptor beta chains drawn from one sample of a study of T-cell memory formation after mild COVID-19. TCRdb re-analysed the 5' RACE reads in MiXCR, keeping a single row per CDR3 protein. The table lists under 40,000 distinct CDR3 sequences, roughly 7.5% of them singletons, with around 30% in the top ten. Specimen: PBMCs or a T cell subset sorted from them (not recorded which). The receptors stem from a man aged 18 to 29 who had mild COVID-19 (a few samples of this study predate the infection). Cell type and time point are not known. Both conserved end residues are part of each CDR3. Each record gives: D gene, CDR3 length, V gene, J gene, clone size, CDR3 protein, CDR3 DNA. A D gene is named only where the DNA matches it firmly. Not all rows give a size; the values are once, few, many and, for expanded clones, a class.

>-|14|TRBV9|TRBJ1-1|many
CASSPTDMNTEAFF
TGTGCCAGCAGCCCGACAGACATGAACACTGAAGCTTTCTTT
>TRBD2|15|TRBV7-7|TRBJ2-2|once
CASSLGGANTGELFF
TGTGCTAGCAGCCTGGGGGGGGCGAACACCGGGGAGCTGTTTTTT
>-|14|TRBV7-9|TRBJ1-1|-
CASSSYREGSEAFF
TGTGCCAGCAGTTCCTACAGGGAGGGCTCTGAAGCTTTCTTT
>-|13|TRBV27|TRBJ1-3|many
CASRFLTGNTIYF
TGTGCCAGCAGATTTCTAACCGGAAACACCATATATTTT
>TRBD1|15|TRBV5-1|TRBJ1-5|many
CASSLQGGGNQPQHF
TGCGCCAGCAGCTTACAGGGGGGGGGTAATCAGCCCCAGCATTTT
>-|12|TRBV19|TRBJ2-1|few
CASSMGISEQFF
TGTGCCAGTAGTATGGGTATTTCTGAGCAGTTCTTC
>-|12|TRBV30|TRBJ2-4|many
CAWGQDQNIQYF
TGTGCCTGGGGTCAGGACCAGAACATTCAGTACTTC
>-|15|TRBV7-2|TRBJ2-1|many
CASSLGGASYNEQFF
TGTGCCAGCAGCTTAGGCGGGGCATCCTACAATGAGCAGTTCTTC
>-|14|TRBV20-1|TRBJ1-5|few
CSASSTDGNQPQHF
TGCAGTGCTAGTTCAACGGATGGCAATCAGCCCCAGCATTTT
>-|15|TRBV9|TRBJ1-5|many
CASSTGGIGNQPQHF
TGTGCCAGCAGCACGGGGGGGATCGGCAATCAGCCCCAGCATTTT
>TRBD1|15|TRBV5-1|TRBJ1-2|many
CASSFVGQGAAGYTF
TGCGCCAGCAGCTTTGTGGGACAGGGGGCGGCCGGCTACACCTTC
>-|13|TRBV5-8|TRBJ1-2|many
CASSLDSNYGYTF
TGTGCCAGCAGCTTGGACAGTAACTATGGCTACACCTTC
>-|15|TRBV20-1|TRBJ2-2|many
CSATKAGWGSGELFF
TGCAGTGCCACCAAGGCAGGGTGGGGGTCCGGGGAGCTGTTTTTT
>-|14|TRBV5-1|TRBJ1-1|medium-sized
CASSSGQPNTEAFF
TGCGCCAGCAGCTCCGGACAGCCGAACACTGAAGCTTTCTTT
>-|14|TRBV11-2|TRBJ1-5|few
CASSSRARGKPQHF
TGTGCCAGCAGCTCCCGGGCCCGAGGGAAGCCCCAGCATTTT
>-|13|TRBV20-1|TRBJ2-6|many
CSARRSGANVLTF
TGCAGTGCTAGACGCTCTGGGGCCAACGTCCTGACTTTC
>-|16|TRBV6-1|TRBJ1-6|-
CASSDDVTAPRSPLHF
TGTGCCAGCAGTGATGACGTGACAGCCCCTAGGTCACCCCTCCACTTT
>-|15|TRBV10-3|TRBJ1-6|many
CAISKGPAIGSPLHF
TGTGCCATCTCCAAGGGCCCGGCCATCGGTTCACCCCTCCACTTT
>TRBD1|15|TRBV20-1|TRBJ2-5|-
CSARAQGSFEETQYF
TGCAGTGCTAGGGCACAGGGGTCCTTTGAAGAGACCCAGTACTTC
>-|13|TRBV12-5|TRBJ1-1|-
CASGLEVGTEAFF
TGTGCTAGTGGTTTAGAGGTCGGCACTGAAGCTTTCTTT
>TRBD1|15|TRBV7-2|TRBJ1-1|many
CASRVSGTGGAEAFF
TGTGCCAGCCGAGTATCCGGGACAGGGGGCGCGGAAGCTTTCTTT
>-|17|TRBV5-4|TRBJ1-1|few
CASSLAAGRFMNTEAFF
TGTGCCAGCAGCTTGGCGGCAGGGCGTTTTATGAACACTGAAGCTTTCTTT
>TRBD1|17|TRBV7-9|TRBJ1-1|few
CASSLVGQGGINTEAFF
TGTGCCAGCAGCTTAGTCGGACAGGGGGGAATAAACACTGAAGCTTTCTTT
>-|16|TRBV12-3/TRBV12-4|TRBJ1-6|many
CASSLGQGIYNSPLHF
TGTGCCAGCAGTTTAGGTCAGGGGATCTATAATTCACCCCTCCACTTT
>TRBD1|14|TRBV5-1|TRBJ2-1|many
CASSYDREDGEQFF
TGCGCCAGCAGCTATGACAGGGAAGACGGTGAGCAGTTCTTC
>TRBD2|13|TRBV19|TRBJ2-4|-
CASRLAGGHIQYF
TGTGCCAGTAGACTAGCGGGGGGCCACATTCAGTACTTC
>-|12|TRBV10-3|TRBJ2-1|many
CAISETGVEQFF
TGTGCCATCAGTGAGACCGGGGTTGAGCAGTTCTTC
>-|12|TRBV3-1|TRBJ1-2|many
CASSQGGEGYTF
TGTGCCAGCAGCCAAGGAGGGGAAGGCTACACCTTC
>-|15|TRBV7-2|TRBJ2-5|many
CASSGAAGRQETQYF
TGTGCCAGCAGTGGGGCGGCGGGGCGGCAAGAGACCCAGTACTTC
>-|13|TRBV5-1|TRBJ2-7|many
CASSIDQTGEQYF
TGCGCCAGCAGCATCGATCAAACAGGGGAGCAGTACTTC
>TRBD1|14|TRBV10-2|TRBJ2-3|-
CASRRQGPTDTQYF
TGCGCCAGCAGGCGACAGGGGCCCACAGATACGCAGTATTTT
>-|11|TRBV9|TRBJ1-2|many
CASSYHYGYTF
TGTGCCAGCAGCTATCACTATGGCTACACCTTC
>-|13|TRBV4-1|TRBJ1-5|many
CASSLEGGLAQHF
TGCGCCAGCAGTCTAGAGGGCGGTCTGGCCCAGCATTTT